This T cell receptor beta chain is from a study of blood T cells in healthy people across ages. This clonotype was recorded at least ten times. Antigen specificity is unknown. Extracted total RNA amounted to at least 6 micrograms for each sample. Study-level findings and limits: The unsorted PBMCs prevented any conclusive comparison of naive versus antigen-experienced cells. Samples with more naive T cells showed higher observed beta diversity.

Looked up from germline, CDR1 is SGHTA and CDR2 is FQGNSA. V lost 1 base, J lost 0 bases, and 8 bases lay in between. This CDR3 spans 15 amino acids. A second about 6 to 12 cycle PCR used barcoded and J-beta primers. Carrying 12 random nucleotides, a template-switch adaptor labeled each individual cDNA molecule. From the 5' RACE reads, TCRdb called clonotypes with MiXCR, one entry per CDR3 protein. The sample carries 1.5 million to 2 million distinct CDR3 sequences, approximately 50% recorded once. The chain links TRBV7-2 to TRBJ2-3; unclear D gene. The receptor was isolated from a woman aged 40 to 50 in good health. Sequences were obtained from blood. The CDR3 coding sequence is TGTGCCAGCAGCTTAGAACTCGCTAGCACAGATACGCAGTATTTT. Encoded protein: CASSLELASTDTQYF.